This T cell receptor (beta chain) stems from a study of a mutant IDH1 vaccine in newly diagnosed glioma. Study information: The initiation of vaccination occurred 4-6 weeks after radiotherapy alone, or with temozolomide cycles.

Here immunoSEQ multiplex PCR was the method, and the copy in TCRdb shows in-frame clones only, minus some. The sample shows 70,000 to 90,000 clones, roughly 90% of them seen only once. Time point defined: week 5, during vaccination. Topical imiquimod accompanied each vaccine dose, which consisted of 300 ug of mutant IDH1 20-mer peptide. In regard to this clone: The antigen is undetermined.

The sequence was obtained from a woman aged 50 to 65 with glioma. The sequencing here drew on PBMCs, taken from a glioma patient whose treatment included an IDH1 peptide vaccine.

This CDR3 reads CASTQGGRDEQYF. As DNA, the CDR3 is TGTGCCAGCACCCAGGGGGGGCGCGACGAGCAGTACTTC. The genes are TRBV28 and TRBJ2-7, with D perhaps assigned TRBD1 or TRBD2 (7 bases each). The CDR3 contains 13 residues. Germline values: CDR1 MDHEN, CDR2 SYDVKM. V was cut by 7 bases and J by 5 bases, with 15 bases left in between.